This T cell receptor (beta chain) was documented in a study of post-analysis software for immune sequencing data. Incorporated into the TCR beta cDNA libraries were unique molecular identifiers, which served to reduce PCR and sequencing biases. Each batch of roughly 1 to 11 million T cells produced 400,000 to 650,000 cDNA molecules. A single record per CDR3 protein comes from TCRdb applying MiXCR to the PCR reads. There are some 450,000 distinct CDR3 sequences in the sample; under 55% occur only once, and about 12% lies in the top ten. Study-level points and caveats: Versus controls, multiple sclerosis patients showed significantly lower diversity (normalized Chao1). Included in a set of roughly five TRBV segments more frequent in patients than controls were TRBV5-6, TRBV5-1 and TRBV20-1.

As to this clonotype: Antigen unknown.

Deletions cut 4 bases from V and 8 bases from J, with 13 bases between. The V gene's germline CDR1 is LNHDA and CDR2 SQIVND (reference sequence). The CDR3 runs 13 residues. The source is a girl between 10 and 17 years old with multiple sclerosis. Sequenced material: blood. The chain carries TRBV19 and TRBJ2-3; D remains unclear. For the CDR3, the DNA is TGTGCCAGTAGTACCTCCCTTACCAGTACGCAGTATTTT. It translates to CASSTSLTSTQYF.